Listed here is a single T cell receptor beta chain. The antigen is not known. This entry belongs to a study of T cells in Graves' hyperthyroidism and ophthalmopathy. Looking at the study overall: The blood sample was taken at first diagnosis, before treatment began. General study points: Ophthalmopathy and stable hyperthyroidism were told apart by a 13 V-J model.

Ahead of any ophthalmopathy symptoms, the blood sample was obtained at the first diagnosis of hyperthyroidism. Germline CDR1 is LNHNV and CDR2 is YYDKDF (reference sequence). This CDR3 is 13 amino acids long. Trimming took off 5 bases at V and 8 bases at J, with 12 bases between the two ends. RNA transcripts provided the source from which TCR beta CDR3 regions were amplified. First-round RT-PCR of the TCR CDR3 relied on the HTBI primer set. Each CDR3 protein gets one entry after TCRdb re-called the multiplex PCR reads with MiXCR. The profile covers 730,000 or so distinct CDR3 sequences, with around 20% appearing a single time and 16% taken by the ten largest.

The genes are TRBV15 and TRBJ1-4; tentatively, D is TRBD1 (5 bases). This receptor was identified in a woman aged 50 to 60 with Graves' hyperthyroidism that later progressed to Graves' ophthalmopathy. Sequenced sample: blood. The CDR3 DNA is TGTGCCACCAGCGGGGGAAGGGACGAAAAACTGTTTTTT. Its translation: CATSGGRDEKLFF.